This T cell receptor (beta chain) was obtained from a study of T-cell reconstitution after alpha-beta-depleted transplantation in children listed by TCRdb under 2016. Concerning the study at large: T-cell immune reconstitution after TCRalphabeta/CD19-depleted allogeneic hematopoietic cell transplantation in children was quantitatively tracked in the study by means of TCR repertoire profiling.

Library preparation was by PCR. The sequencing machine was an Illumina HiSeq 2500. Molecular barcoding was employed in the preparation of TCR libraries, with unique molecular identifiers being used to normalize TCRbeta repertoire quantification. The public sequencing data were trimmed at Q25 with fastp and processed into clonotypes with MiXCR by TCRdb, which kept only in-frame beta chains. Under each unique CDR3 protein, matching rows form one entry showing the most common genes and DNA. The sample yields some 200,000 distinct CDR3 sequences; around 9.2% were counted once. Of the sample, about a third is held by the ten largest clones. The sample's treatment or condition label, decoded: allogeneic hematopoietic cell transplantation with graft depleted of TCRalphabeta T cells and CD19 B cells. The children who served as transplant recipients had been given grafts of TCRalphabeta/CD19-depleted allogeneic hematopoietic cells.

Findings and caveats that apply to the study as a whole: The frequencies of hyperexpanded clones fell over the following months, and after one year, T-cell counts and TCRbeta diversity were mostly attributed to newly produced T cells. Apparently early alphabetaT-cell count recovery about two months after transplant reportedly relied on only several hundred rapidly expanded clones derived from non-depleted graft cells. In some patients, the high TCRbeta diversity seen at day 60 was put down to recipient T cells and intrathymic progenitors that had survived conditioning.

Turning to this clonotype: The antigen it binds to is not known. Nothing much larger sits one base from this clone, and base qualities are not available.

This sample comprised PBMCs, mostly from graft donor cells, obtained 360 days after TCRalphabeta/CD19-depleted stem cell transplant. The TCR sequence derives from a male patient between 2 and 10 years old who had a stem cell transplant for acute myeloid leukemia, so the T cells may come from the graft donor.

At the DNA level, the sequence is TGTGCCAGCAGCTGGGGACGCGCAGATACGCAGTATTTT. Translated, it gives CASSWGRADTQYF. The rearranged segments are TRBV7-2 and TRBJ2-3, with the D assignment possibly TRBD1 or TRBD2, given 5 matching bases for each. CDR1 and CDR2 are drawn from the germline V gene: SGHTA, FQGNSA. From the cysteine up to the phenylalanine, the CDR3 has a length of 13 residues. Only CDR3 DNA is held: 39 bases, read in frame from base 1. Cut back by 4 bases and 4 bases, the V and J ends lie 9 bases apart.